This entry lists 2 T cell receptor beta chains sequenced from one sample in a study of cytomegalovirus exposure and HLA in healthy donors. The PCR had 60 Vbeta and 13 Jbeta primers. Clones were sequenced by immunoSEQ multiplex PCR, and TCRdb holds only the in-frame ones, with some missing. The sample has approximately 110,000 clones, roughly 68% seen once; the top ten hold roughly 2.4%. Input material: PBMCs. The source of these receptors is a woman aged 30 to 39 in good health and CMV-seronegative.

V usage is TRBV6-5 and J usage is TRBJ1-1; 9 bases map to TRBD1. V shed 2 bases and J 6 bases; nucleotides not matched to a gene: 7. The CDR3 extends over 15 amino acids. Germline V lookup: CDR1 MNHEY, CDR2 SVGAGI. DNA for the CDR3: TGTGCCAGCAGTTACCCGGGACAGGGAAAACCTGAAGCTTTCTTT. Amino acid sequence: CASSYPGQGKPEAFF.

This clone turned up a few times. The V call is TRBV30, the J call TRBJ1-1; 8 bases fit TRBD1. Trimming removed 0 bases from V and 4 bases from J; junction bases left unmatched: 10. The germline gives CDR1 GTSNPN, CDR2 SVGIG (reference sequence). CDR3 length: 16 residues. CDR3: CAWSVFSADRGTEAFF. CDR3 DNA sequence: TGTGCCTGGAGTGTATTTTCTGCCGACAGGGGCACTGAAGCTTTCTTT.